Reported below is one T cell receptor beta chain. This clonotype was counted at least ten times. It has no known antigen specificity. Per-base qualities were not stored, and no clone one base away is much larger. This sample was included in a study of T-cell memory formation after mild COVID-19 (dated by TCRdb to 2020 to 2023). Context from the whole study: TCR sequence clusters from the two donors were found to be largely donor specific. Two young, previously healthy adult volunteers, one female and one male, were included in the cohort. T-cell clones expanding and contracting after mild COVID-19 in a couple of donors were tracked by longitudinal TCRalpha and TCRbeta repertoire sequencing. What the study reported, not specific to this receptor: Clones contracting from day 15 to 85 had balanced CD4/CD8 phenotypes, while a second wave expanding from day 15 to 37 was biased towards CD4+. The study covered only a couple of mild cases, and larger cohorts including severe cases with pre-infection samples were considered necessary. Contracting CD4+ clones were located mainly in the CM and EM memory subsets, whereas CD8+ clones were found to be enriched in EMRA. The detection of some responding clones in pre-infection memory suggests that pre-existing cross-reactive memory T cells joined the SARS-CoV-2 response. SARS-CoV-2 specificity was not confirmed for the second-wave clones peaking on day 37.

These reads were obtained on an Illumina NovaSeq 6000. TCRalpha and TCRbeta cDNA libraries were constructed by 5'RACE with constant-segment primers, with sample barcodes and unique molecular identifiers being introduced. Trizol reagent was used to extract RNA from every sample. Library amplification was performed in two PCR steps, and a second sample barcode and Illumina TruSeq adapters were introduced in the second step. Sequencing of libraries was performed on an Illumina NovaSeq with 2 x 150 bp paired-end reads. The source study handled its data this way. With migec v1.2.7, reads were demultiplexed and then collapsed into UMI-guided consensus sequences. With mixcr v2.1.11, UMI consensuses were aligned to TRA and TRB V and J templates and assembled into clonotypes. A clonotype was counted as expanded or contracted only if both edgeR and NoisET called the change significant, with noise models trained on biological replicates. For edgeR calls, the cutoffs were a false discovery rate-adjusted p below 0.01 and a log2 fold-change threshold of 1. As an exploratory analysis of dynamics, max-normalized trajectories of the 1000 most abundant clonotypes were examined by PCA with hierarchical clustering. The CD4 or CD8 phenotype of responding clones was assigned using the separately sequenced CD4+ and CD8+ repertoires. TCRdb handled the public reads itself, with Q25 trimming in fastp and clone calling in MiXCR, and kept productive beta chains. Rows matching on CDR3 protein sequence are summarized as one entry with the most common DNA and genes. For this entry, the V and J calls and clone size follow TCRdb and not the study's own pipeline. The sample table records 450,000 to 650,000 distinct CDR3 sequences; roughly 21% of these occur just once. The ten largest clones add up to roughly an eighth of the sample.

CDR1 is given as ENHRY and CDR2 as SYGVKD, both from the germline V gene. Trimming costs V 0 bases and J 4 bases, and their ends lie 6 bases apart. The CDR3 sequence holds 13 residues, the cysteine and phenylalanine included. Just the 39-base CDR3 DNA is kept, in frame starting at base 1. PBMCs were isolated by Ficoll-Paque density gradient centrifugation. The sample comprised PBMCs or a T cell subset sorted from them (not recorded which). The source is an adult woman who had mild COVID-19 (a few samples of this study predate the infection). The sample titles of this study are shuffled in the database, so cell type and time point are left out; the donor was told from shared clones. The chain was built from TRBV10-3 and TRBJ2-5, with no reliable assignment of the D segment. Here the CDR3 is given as CAISESEGETQYF. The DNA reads TGTGCCATCAGTGAGTCGGAAGGAGAGACCCAGTACTTC.